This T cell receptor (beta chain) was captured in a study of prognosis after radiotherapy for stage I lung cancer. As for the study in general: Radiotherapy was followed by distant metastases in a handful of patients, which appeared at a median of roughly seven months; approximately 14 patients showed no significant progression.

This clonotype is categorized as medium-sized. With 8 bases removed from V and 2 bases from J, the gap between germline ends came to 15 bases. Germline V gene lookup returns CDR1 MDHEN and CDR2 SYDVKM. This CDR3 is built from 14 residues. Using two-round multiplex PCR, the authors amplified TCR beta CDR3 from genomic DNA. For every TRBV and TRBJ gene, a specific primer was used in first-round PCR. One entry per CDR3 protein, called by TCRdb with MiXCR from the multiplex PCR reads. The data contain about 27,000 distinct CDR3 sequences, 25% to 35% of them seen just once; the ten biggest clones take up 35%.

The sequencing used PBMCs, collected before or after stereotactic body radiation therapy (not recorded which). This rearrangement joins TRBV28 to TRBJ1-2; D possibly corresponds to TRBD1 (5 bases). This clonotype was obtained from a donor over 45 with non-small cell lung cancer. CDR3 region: CASPNPQGNYGYTF. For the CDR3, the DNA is TGTGCCAGCCCCAACCCCCAGGGAAACTATGGCTACACCTTC.